One and the same sample provided the 12 T cell receptor beta chains below, sequenced in a study of beta chain features in type 1 diabetes. Study-level results: In every one of the four CD4+ subsets, TCRB CDR3s were moderately but significantly shorter in Type 1 diabetes patients.

Antigens for these TCRs are unknown. The authors reverse transcribed all of the isolated RNA, so sequencing captured expressed TCRB transcripts. Only in-frame clones appear in the TCRdb table, and some are missing; sequencing was by immunoSEQ multiplex PCR. The data contain hundreds of thousands of clones, about an eighth of them singletons. The specimen was naive CD4+ T cells from blood. The source is a young man with type 1 diabetes.

A few counts support this clone. The CDR3 coding sequence is TGCGCCAGCAGCCAGGGACTACAGCTATCTGAAGCTTTCTTT. Residues: CASSQGLQLSEAFF. The chain employs TRBV5-1 and TRBJ1-1; the D gene is possibly TRBD1 (5 bases). The germline V gene encodes CDR1 SGHRS and CDR2 YFSETQ. Trimming cost V 4 bases and J 6 bases, with 16 bases left between them. This CDR3 region has 14 residues.

This clone was observed a handful of times. The chain recombines TRBV2 with TRBJ1-1; D is ambiguous. Trimming stripped 6 bases from V and 0 bases from J, with 14 bases between. Germline V gene lookup returns CDR1 SNHLY and CDR2 FYNNEI. The CDR3 covers 15 residues. The CDR3, as DNA: TGTGCCAGCAGGGCTACAAGTGGGATGAACACTGAAGCTTTCTTT. It specifies CASRATSGMNTEAFF.

This clone was detected only a few times. The chain employs TRBV11-2 and TRBJ2-3; no reliable D call. Trimming removed 5 bases from V and 8 bases from J, with 17 bases in between. This CDR3 spans 14 amino acids. The germline V gene encodes CDR1 SGHAT and CDR2 FQNNGV. This CDR3 reads CASSPSAHDSTQYF. In DNA form, the CDR3 reads TGTGCCAGCAGCCCGTCTGCCCACGATAGTACGCAGTATTTT.

In nucleotides, the CDR3 is TGTGCCAGCAGCCCAGGGACACCCTACGAGCAGTACTTC. Residues: CASSPGTPYEQYF. The chain joins TRBV28 to TRBJ2-7; a possible D gene is TRBD1 (6 bases). The ends were cut back, 6 bases at V and 2 bases at J, with 11 bases in the middle. Germline values: CDR1 MDHEN, CDR2 SYDVKM. CDR3 size: 13 residues. Combining the CDR3 with reference TRBV28 and TRBJ2-7 gives the whole variable domain DVKVTQSSRYLVKRTGEKVFLECVQDMDHENMFWYRQDPGLGLRLIYFSYDVKMKEKGDIPEGYSVSREKKERFSLILESASTNQTSMYLCASSPGTPYEQYFGPGTRLTVT.

This clone was detected a few times. The chain links TRBV6-5 to TRBJ1-1; possibly TRBD1 for D (5 bases). The V and J ends lost 7 bases and 5 bases respectively, with 14 bases between them. Germline values: CDR1 MNHEY, CDR2 SVGAGI. The CDR3 has 13 amino acids. This CDR3 reads CASTLPGATEAFF. For the CDR3, the DNA is TGTGCCAGCACCCTTCCCGGGGCGACTGAAGCTTTCTTT.

The chain couples TRBV28 to TRBJ2-7; D possibly corresponds to TRBD1 (6 bases). V lost 5 bases and J lost 5, with 22 bases in between. Germline-derived CDR1 and CDR2 are MDHEN and SYDVKM. This CDR3 has 16 amino acids. The CDR3 DNA reads as TGTGCCAGCAGTCCCAGGGGTTTGAGGTTGATCCACGAGCAGTACTTC. As protein: CASSPRGLRLIHEQYF. Supplemented by reference TRBV28 and TRBJ2-7, the full variable domain reads DVKVTQSSRYLVKRTGEKVFLECVQDMDHENMFWYRQDPGLGLRLIYFSYDVKMKEKGDIPEGYSVSREKKERFSLILESASTNQTSMYLCASSPRGLRLIHEQYFGPGTRLTVT.

The chain is built from TRBV5-1 and TRBJ2-6; a weak D match, TRBD2 (6 bases). This CDR3 spans 18 amino acids. Looked up from germline, CDR1 is SGHRS and CDR2 is YFSETQ. V was pared by 1 base and J by 0 bases, with 14 bases between. In DNA form, the CDR3 reads TGCGCCAGCAGCTTGTTAGTAGCGGCAAGCTCTGGGGCCAACGTCCTGACTTTC. This codes for CASSLLVAASSGANVLTF. Filled out from reference TRBV5-1 and TRBJ2-6, the complete variable domain reads KAGVTQTPRYLIKTRGQQVTLSCSPISGHRSVSWYQQTPGQGLQFLFEYFSETQRNKGNFPGRFSGRQFSNSRSEMNVSTLELGDSALYLCASSLLVAASSGANVLTFGAGSRLTVL.

This clone appeared a few times. V gene TRBV7-2 combines with J gene TRBJ2-1, with unresolved D. The germline gives CDR1 SGHTA, CDR2 FQGNSA. The CDR3 length is 11 residues. Deletions cut 4 bases from V and 12 bases from J, with 10 bases between. The CDR3 coding sequence is TGTGCCAGCAGCTCCTCTACGGGGCAGTTCTTC. The encoded protein is CASSSSTGQFF.

This chain joins TRBV7-2 and TRBJ2-5, with 11 nucleotides matching TRBD2. The CDR3 consists of 15 residues. The germline gives CDR1 SGHTA, CDR2 FQGNSA. V lost 1 base to trimming and J lost 2 bases; unmatched junction nucleotides: 0. The CDR3 here is CASSLGLAGQETQYF. The CDR3 region has the DNA TGTGCCAGCAGCTTAGGACTAGCGGGACAAGAGACCCAGTACTTC.

This chain connects TRBV9 to TRBJ1-1; D gene uncertain. Trimming cost V 1 base and J 5 bases, with 18 bases left between them. CDR1 SGDLS and CDR2 YYNGEE come from the germline V gene. The CDR3 runs 16 residues. The chain's CDR3 is CASSVPQVGEETEAFF. As DNA, the CDR3 is TGTGCCAGCAGCGTACCCCAGGTCGGGGAGGAGACTGAAGCTTTCTTT.

V gene TRBV6-1 combines with J gene TRBJ2-2, with no clear D. The CDR3 runs 15 residues. CDR1 MNHNS and CDR2 SASEGT come from the germline V gene. V lost 1 base to trimming and J lost 6 bases, with 12 bases between them. The CDR3 DNA is TGTGCCAGCAGTGAAGTCGCTGTTGGGGCCGGGGAGCTGTTTTTT. This translates into CASSEVAVGAGELFF.

The chain carries TRBV6-5 and TRBJ2-3; unclear D gene. Germline assignment: CDR1 MNHEY and CDR2 SVGAGI. This CDR3 spans 15 amino acids. V was clipped by 3 bases and J by 1 base, with 11 bases between them. CDR3 residues: CASSYLGKGTDTQYF. CDR3 coding DNA: TGTGCCAGCAGTTATTTGGGGAAAGGCACAGATACGCAGTATTTT.